This is a list of T cell receptor beta chains from one sample in a study of post-analysis software for immune sequencing data. TCRdb re-called the PCR reads through MiXCR, storing one row per CDR3 protein. Altogether roughly 160,000 distinct CDR3 sequences are present, roughly 35% being singletons, with the ten largest covering approximately 30%. This sample comprised blood, obtained after autologous hematopoietic stem cell transplantation. These TCRs come from a girl aged 5 to 17 with multiple sclerosis. CDR3s include the opening cysteine and the closing phenylalanine or tryptophan. The D gene is left open where the match is weak. Clone size appears in some rows only: once, few, many, or a class for an expanded clone.

>NA|few|TRBJ2-7|TRBV18
CASTRQDREQYF
TGTGCCAGCACCCGACAGGATAGGGAGCAGTACTTC
>NA|NA|TRBJ1-5|TRBV7-2
CASSLAPPNSNQPQHF
TGTGCCAGCAGCTTAGCTCCCCCAAATAGCAATCAGCCCCAGCATTTT
>TRBD2|few|TRBJ2-3|TRBV25-1
CASIPTSGTDTQYF
TGTGCCAGCATACCGACTAGCGGCACAGATACGCAGTATTTT
>NA|few|TRBJ2-5|TRBV13
CASSLEAEETQYF
TGTGCCAGCAGCCTGGAGGCGGAAGAGACCCAGTACTTC
>TRBD2|many|TRBJ2-7|TRBV6-2/TRBV6-3
CASSYSIASGTYEQYF
TGTGCCAGCAGTTACTCGATAGCTAGCGGTACCTACGAGCAGTACTTC
>TRBD1|NA|TRBJ2-7|TRBV27
CASSLQFVTGGRNEQYF
TGTGCCAGCAGTCTCCAGTTCGTGACAGGGGGCAGAAACGAGCAGTACTTC
>TRBD2|NA|TRBJ2-7|TRBV20-1
CSARVPLVSGRSREQYF
TGCAGTGCTAGAGTCCCTTTGGTCAGCGGGAGATCACGCGAGCAGTACTTC
>TRBD1|once|TRBJ1-2|TRBV5-1
CASSVSGTGSYYGYTF
TGCGCCAGCAGCGTTTCCGGGACAGGGTCATACTATGGCTACACCTTC
>NA|few|TRBJ2-2|TRBV12-5
CASGLGPTIRPGELFF
TGTGCTAGTGGTTTGGGACCCACAATCCGGCCCGGGGAGCTGTTTTTT
>NA|many|TRBJ2-7|TRBV28
CASSLKKDEQYF
TGTGCCAGCAGTTTAAAGAAGGACGAGCAGTACTTC
>NA|many|TRBJ2-7|TRBV30
CAWSASPYEQYF
TGTGCCTGGAGTGCCAGCCCATACGAGCAGTACTTC
>NA|NA|TRBJ2-5|TRBV24-1
CATSRRGGPQETQYF
TGTGCCACCAGTCGACGGGGAGGCCCCCAAGAGACCCAGTACTTC
>NA|NA|TRBJ1-2|TRBV6-1
CASTGDGNYGYTF
TGTGCCAGCACAGGGGACGGCAACTATGGCTACACCTTC
>TRBD1|few|TRBJ2-7|TRBV12-3/TRBV12-4
CASSYSGQGYEQYF
TGTGCCAGCAGCTACAGTGGACAGGGCTACGAGCAGTACTTC
>TRBD2|medium-sized|TRBJ2-1|TRBV7-3
CASSPLGLAGGRNEQFF
TGTGCCAGCAGCCCCTTAGGGCTAGCGGGAGGGAGGAATGAGCAGTTCTTC
>TRBD1|NA|TRBJ2-7|TRBV12-3/TRBV12-4
CASSSQGWTYEQYF
TGTGCCAGCAGTTCACAGGGGTGGACGTACGAGCAGTACTTC
>NA|NA|TRBJ2-4|TRBV7-9
CASGLDGGLWEQYF
TGTGCCAGCGGCTTAGATGGGGGGCTCTGGGAGCAGTACTTC
>TRBD2|NA|TRBJ2-7|TRBV12-3/TRBV12-4
CATQQSGKDYEQYF
TGTGCCACACAACAGAGCGGGAAGGACTACGAGCAGTACTTC
>NA|NA|TRBJ2-7|TRBV29-1
CSVGPGEQYF
TGCAGCGTGGGGCCGGGGGAGCAGTACTTC
>NA|few|TRBJ2-3|TRBV11-2
CASNQGASTDTQYF
TGTGCCAGCAACCAGGGAGCTAGCACAGATACGCAGTATTTT
>TRBD2|NA|TRBJ2-7|TRBV20-1
CSAQGTSGRYEQYF
TGCAGTGCCCAAGGGACTAGCGGGAGGTACGAGCAGTACTTC
>NA|NA|TRBJ2-7|TRBV12-3/TRBV12-4
CASSFGGGSYEQYF
TGTGCCAGCAGTTTTGGCGGTGGGTCCTACGAGCAGTACTTC
>NA|NA|TRBJ1-1|TRBV7-8
CASSFPGELNTEAFF
TGTGCCAGCAGCTTCCCCGGTGAGCTTAACACTGAAGCTTTCTTT
>TRBD1|NA|TRBJ2-5|TRBV5-1
CVSSLNAPSRGQETQYF
TGCGTCAGCAGCTTGAACGCACCCTCCAGGGGGCAAGAGACCCAGTACTTC
>NA|few|TRBJ2-7|TRBV15
CATSPGGYEQYF
TGTGCCACCAGCCCCGGAGGTTACGAGCAGTACTTC
>TRBD1|many|TRBJ2-1|TRBV29-1
CSVEDLGLQGRYNEQFF
TGCAGCGTTGAAGATCTTGGTTTACAGGGGCGGTACAATGAGCAGTTCTTC
>NA|NA|TRBJ1-1|TRBV20-1
CSARRTPKVLDEAFF
TGCAGTGCTAGACGCACGCCAAAGGTACTCGATGAAGCTTTCTTT
>TRBD2|many|TRBJ2-7|TRBV5-1
CASSWRAGTYEQYF
TGCGCCAGCAGCTGGAGAGCGGGAACCTACGAGCAGTACTTC